This is a list of T cell receptor beta chains from one sample in a study of blood T cell repertoires in COVID-19. Profiled with immunoSEQ multiplex PCR; TCRdb holds only in-frame clones, not every one. The data contain around 190,000 clones, approximately 86% of them singletons. Sequencing was done on a sample of PBMCs or T cells enriched from blood (not recorded which). All receptors derive from a man younger than 35 with acute COVID-19. Both conserved end residues are part of each CDR3. A D gene is named only where the DNA matches it firmly. Clone size is shown for a subset of rows, as once, few, many or a class of expanded clone.

v_call,j_call,d_call,clone_size,cdr3_nt,cdr3_aa
TRBV6-5,TRBJ2-1,.,.,TGTGCCAGCAGTTTTGACTCTTACAATGAGCAGTTCTTC,CASSFDSYNEQFF
TRBV18,TRBJ1-1,TRBD1,.,TGTGCCAGCTCACCACGAGAGCAGGGACAGGGGAGCAACACTGAAGCTTTCTTT,CASSPREQGQGSNTEAFF
TRBV27,TRBJ2-7,.,.,TGTGCCAGCAGTTTAACCGGGGTCCACTACGAGCAGTACTTC,CASSLTGVHYEQYF
TRBV14,TRBJ1-1,.,.,TGTGCCAGCAGCCCTCGACATGACAACACTGAAGCTTTCTTT,CASSPRHDNTEAFF
TRBV27,TRBJ2-5,.,.,TGTGCCAGCAGTTTTGGGGGCTCGTTGGAGACCCAGTACTTC,CASSFGGSLETQYF
TRBV27,TRBJ2-7,TRBD1,.,TGTGCCAGCAGGACAGGGGGCGTAAACGAGCAGTACTTC,CASRTGGVNEQYF
TRBV6-5,TRBJ2-7,.,.,TGTGCCAGCAGTTTAATCCAGGGATCCTACGAGCAGTACTTC,CASSLIQGSYEQYF
TRBV12-3/TRBV12-4,TRBJ2-1,.,once,TGTGCCAGCAGTTCCCCTAGCAATGAGCAGTTCTTC,CASSSPSNEQFF
TRBV4-1,TRBJ1-6,TRBD1,.,TGCGCCAGCAGCCAAGGGACCTTCAGGGGGCTGAGGTCACCCCTCCACTTT,CASSQGTFRGLRSPLHF
TRBV4-3,TRBJ1-6,.,.,TGCGCCAGCAGCCTCCTAAGCGGGGAAAGGAATAATTCACCCCTCCACTTT,CASSLLSGERNNSPLHF
TRBV28,TRBJ2-1,TRBD2,once,TGTGCCAGCAGTTTACTCAATAGCGGGAGACGGGAGGGAGAGCAGTTCTTC,CASSLLNSGRREGEQFF
TRBV30,TRBJ1-3,.,.,TGTGCCTGGAGTGCCCCGGGTTTCTATGGAAACACCATATATTTT,CAWSAPGFYGNTIYF
TRBV7-8,TRBJ2-2,.,.,TGTGCCAGCAGCCCGGACTACCGGAACACCGGGGAGCTGTTTTTT,CASSPDYRNTGELFF
TRBV2,TRBJ2-1,.,.,TGTGCCAGCGCTACAGGGACCTACTCGGATGAGCAGTTCTTC,CASATGTYSDEQFF
TRBV21-1,TRBJ2-1,.,.,TGTGCCATTACTAAGCGGGTACTCCCCGGGGAGAGCTCCTACAATGAGCAGTTCTTC,CAITKRVLPGESSYNEQFF
TRBV19,TRBJ1-6,.,.,TGTGCCAGTAGTGCCCGGACAGTGAATTCACCCCTCCACTTT,CASSARTVNSPLHF
TRBV4-3,TRBJ2-5,TRBD2,once,TGCGCCAGCAGCCAAGATCGGGGGGGAAAGACCCAGTACTTC,CASSQDRGGKTQYF
TRBV10-3,TRBJ1-1,.,.,TGTGCCATCACCGACTCCAGGGGCCCGAACACTGAAGCTTTCTTT,CAITDSRGPNTEAFF
TRBV4-1,TRBJ2-5,.,few,TGCGCCAGCAGCCAACCAGGGGGTAGCGGGACCCAGTACTTC,CASSQPGGSGTQYF
TRBV7-9,TRBJ2-7,TRBD1,.,TGTGCCAGCAGCCCTACGACAGGGATTGGCTACGAGCAGTACTTC,CASSPTTGIGYEQYF
TRBV19,TRBJ2-1,TRBD2,.,TGTGCCAGTAGTATAGTTGGACTAGCGAGTTACAATGAGCAGTTCTTC,CASSIVGLASYNEQFF
TRBV4-3,TRBJ2-2,.,.,TGCGCCAGCAGCCAATGGGGGCAGGGCACCGGGGAGCTGTTTTTT,CASSQWGQGTGELFF
TRBV3-1/TRBV3-2,TRBJ2-7,.,.,TGTGCCAGCAGCCAAAGGGGACTCACCTACGAGCAGTACTTC,CASSQRGLTYEQYF
TRBV5-1,TRBJ1-1,TRBD1,.,TGCGCCAGCAGCTTGGCTGGGACAGTGAACACTGAAGCTTTCTTT,CASSLAGTVNTEAFF
TRBV24-1,TRBJ2-5,TRBD2,.,TGTGCCACCAGTGACAGGGGAGCGGGAGTGGGGGAGACCCAGTACTTC,CATSDRGAGVGETQYF
TRBV19,TRBJ2-1,TRBD2,many,TGTGCCAGTAGTACAACCGGGACTAGCGGGAGCTCCTACAATGAGCAGTTCTTC,CASSTTGTSGSSYNEQFF
TRBV6-1,TRBJ2-1,.,.,TGTGCCAGCAGTGACCTCCCCTCGGTGCCCGTGAGCTACAATGAGCAGTTCTTC,CASSDLPSVPVSYNEQFF
TRBV27,TRBJ1-6,.,.,TGTGCCAGCAGCTCTCTAACTTCCTACGGGACTGACGTCTATAATTCACCCCTCCACTTT,CASSSLTSYGTDVYNSPLHF
TRBV11-2,TRBJ2-5,TRBD2,.,TGTGCCAGCAGCTTAGGGGCGGGGGGCAGAGAGACCCAGTACTTC,CASSLGAGGRETQYF
TRBV30,TRBJ2-5,TRBD2,.,TGTGCCTGGACTACGGGACTAGCGGGCCAAGAGACCCAGTACTTC,CAWTTGLAGQETQYF
TRBV6-2/TRBV6-3,TRBJ2-1,.,once,TGTGCCAGCAGTTACCAACCCGAGGTGCCTGAGCAGTTCTTC,CASSYQPEVPEQFF
TRBV27,TRBJ1-3,.,.,TGTGCCAGCAGTTTCCAGGGTTCGGGAAACACCATATATTTT,CASSFQGSGNTIYF
TRBV6-5,TRBJ2-1,.,.,TGTGCCAGCGGGCGTCTCTACAATGAGCAGTTCTTC,CASGRLYNEQFF
TRBV5-4,TRBJ2-2,TRBD1,.,TGTGCCAGCAGCTTCCGGGACAGGAACACCGGGGAGCTGTTTTTT,CASSFRDRNTGELFF
TRBV7-7,TRBJ1-1,TRBD1,.,TGTGCTAGCAGCACTCGACAGGGGACGGGGAACACTGAAGCTTTCTTT,CASSTRQGTGNTEAFF
TRBV7-8,TRBJ2-1,TRBD1,.,TGTGCCAGCAGCTCCGGGACAGGGGTCGATAATGAGCAGTTCTTC,CASSSGTGVDNEQFF
TRBV7-8,TRBJ1-5,.,.,TGTGCCAGCAGCCGGGGCCAGAACAATCAGCCCCAGCATTTT,CASSRGQNNQPQHF
TRBV6-5,TRBJ2-7,TRBD1,.,TGTGCCAGCTATGACAGGGACAGATTTTTCTACGAGCAGTACTTC,CASYDRDRFFYEQYF
TRBV4-3,TRBJ2-1,TRBD2,.,TGCGCCAGCGCGACTAGCGGGAGTGGGAATGAGCAGTTCTTC,CASATSGSGNEQFF
TRBV6-4,TRBJ2-7,.,once,TGTGCCAGCAGTGCTACTTTTATAACAGGAGGGGACGAGCAGTACTTC,CASSATFITGGDEQYF
TRBV21-1,TRBJ1-2,.,.,TGTGCCAGCAGCAAACTGCCGAGAAAAAGGCTATCGGGTGGCTACACCTTC,CASSKLPRKRLSGGYTF
TRBV5-1,TRBJ2-7,.,.,TGCGCCAGCAGCTTGTCAACTGACACCCTGGAAGAGCAGTACTTC,CASSLSTDTLEEQYF
TRBV7-6,TRBJ2-7,TRBD1,.,TGTGCCAGCAGCTCTCAACAGGGGTTATATTCCTACGAGCAGTACTTC,CASSSQQGLYSYEQYF
TRBV18,TRBJ1-6,TRBD1,.,TGTGCCAGCTCACCAGGAGGCAGGGGGGTTTCACCCCTCCACTTT,CASSPGGRGVSPLHF
TRBV5-1,TRBJ1-4,.,.,TGCGCCAGCAGCTTAGGGGGGGTCCTGGATGAAAAACTGTTTTTT,CASSLGGVLDEKLFF
TRBV9,TRBJ2-7,.,.,TGTGCCAGCAATACACGAGGTCTCTCCTACGAGCAGTACTTC,CASNTRGLSYEQYF
TRBV7-9,TRBJ1-1,.,few,TGTGCCAGCAGCTCGCAGACAGAAAGCAACACTGAAGCTTTCTTT,CASSSQTESNTEAFF